This TCR beta chain was retrieved from a study of T cell changes during pregnancy in multiple sclerosis. This clone was observed a single time. Sequenced by immunoSEQ multiplex PCR; TCRdb stores in-frame clones only, minus some. The data hold more than 45,000 clones, with 93% observed a single time. Germline CDR1 reads SGHNT; CDR2 reads YENEEA. V gave up 5 bases and J gave up 3 bases, with 10 bases separating them. The CDR3 contains 13 residues. This TCR came from a female donor with multiple sclerosis, enrolled in a pregnancy study. The chain has TRBV11-3 and TRBJ1-1; D not certain. This sample comprised CD8+ T cells from peripheral blood mononuclear cells, obtained in the second trimester of pregnancy. CDR3 in amino acids: CASSLTDDTEAFF. The CDR3 nucleotides read TGTGCCAGCAGCCTTACTGATGACACTGAAGCTTTCTTT.